In its sample, the clone carrying this T cell receptor (beta chain) was seen many times. As yet, its antigen is unknown. These data originate in a study of early T cells in non-severe SARS-CoV-2 infection. Study information: The study sequenced bulk RNA from unsorted whole blood, with chains unpaired.

The TCR library protocol attached unique molecular identifiers to the individual cDNA molecules. TCRdb reanalysed the 5' RACE reads using MiXCR and keeps one entry per CDR3 protein. This repertoire shows 20,000 to 25,000 distinct CDR3 sequences, about 4.4% found once; its top ten account for over 4.5%. With 4 bases removed from V and 3 bases from J, the gap between germline ends came to 13 bases. Germline CDR1 is SNHLY and CDR2 is FYNNEI. This CDR3 has 15 amino acids. Notes on the study in general: VDJdb-based matching was biased toward anti-spike CD8 responses and missed private and CD4 specificities.

This sequence originates from an adult who was a healthcare worker with PCR-confirmed SARS-CoV-2 infection or an uninfected control (not recorded which). The chain uses TRBV2 and TRBJ2-1; weak D call: TRBD2 (7 bases). The specimen sequenced was whole blood. CDR3 nucleotide sequence: TGTGCCAGCAGTGTAGGGGGGGCCCTCTACAATGAGCAGTTCTTC. Translating it yields CASSVGGALYNEQFF. Full variable domain (outside the CDR3, taken from reference TRBV2 and TRBJ2-1): EPEVTQTPSHQVTQMGQEVILRCVPISNHLYFYWYRQILGQKVEFLVSFYNNEISEKSEIFDDQFSVERPDGSNFTLKIRSTKLEDSAMYFCASSVGGALYNEQFFGPGTRLTVL.